This T cell receptor beta chain was observed in a study of cytomegalovirus exposure and HLA in healthy donors. Study-wide points: Cytomegalovirus-associated status was assigned to about 180 TCR beta chains. Within the 120 or so validation repertoires, first-cohort TCR clusters tended to co-occur, according to a later analysis. Rare TCR sequences dominated, though some public TCRs recurred in many donors. Reported results showed that the classifier diagnosed cytomegalovirus status with high specificity and sensitivity.

Assay: immunoSEQ multiplex PCR; the TCRdb copy retains only in-frame clones and omits some. The sample carries under 65,000 clones, approximately 95% recorded once. This clone was recorded once. Its antigen is as yet unknown. The J segment lost 1 base and the V segment lost 3 bases, leaving 4 bases of the junction unmatched. Per the germline V gene, CDR1 is LGHNT and CDR2 is FRNRAP. The CDR3 consists of 18 residues. The sample consisted of PBMCs. The origin of this receptor is a woman between 18 and 30 years old in good health and CMV-seropositive. The rearrangement joins TRBV12-5 to TRBJ2-2, with 14 bases aligning to TRBD2. CDR3 bases: TGTGCTAGTGGTTTAAGACTAGCGGGGGGGAAGAACACCGGGGAGCTGTTTTTT. Residues: CASGLRLAGGKNTGELFF.